These T cell receptor beta chains were read from a single sample in a study of shared clonotypes between healthy human individuals. The data were produced by immunoSEQ multiplex PCR, yet TCRdb's version contains in-frame clones alone and is incomplete. The data show approximately 1,000,000 clones, 70% to 80% seen once. Sequencing was carried out using memory CD4+ T cells from PBMCs. The receptors here all came from a man between 18 and 35 years old in good health. Some clones in this sample may be carry-over from other donors' samples. Each CDR3 is given with its conserved first and last residue. A D gene is named only where the DNA matches it firmly. Rows give clone size only sometimes, using once, few, many, or a class for an expanded clone.

.	TRBJ2-3	.	TRBV6-1	TGTGCCAGCAGTGAAGTATCGCTAACCTCAGATACGCAGTATTTT	CASSEVSLTSDTQYF
TRBD1	TRBJ2-1	.	TRBV25-1	TGTGCCAGCAGTTCGACAGGGCTAACCTACAATGAGCAGTTCTTC	CASSSTGLTYNEQFF
TRBD1	TRBJ2-2	.	TRBV4-1	TGCGCCAGCAGCCGAGGACAGGGTACGAACACCGGGGAGCTGTTTTTT	CASSRGQGTNTGELFF
.	TRBJ2-7	.	TRBV5-1	TGCGCCAGCAGCCCGGACGGGACCCCCTACGAGCAGTACTTC	CASSPDGTPYEQYF
TRBD1	TRBJ1-6	.	TRBV30	TGTGCCGGACAGGGGGCAATGGGATCACCCCTCCACTTT	CAGQGAMGSPLHF
TRBD1	TRBJ1-2	.	TRBV28	TGTGCCAGCAGCTCCCTGACAGGGAGCTATGGCTACACCTTC	CASSSLTGSYGYTF
.	TRBJ2-2	.	TRBV7-8	TGTGCCAGCAGCTCGAGACAGAGACGATCCACCGGGGAGCTGTTTTTT	CASSSRQRRSTGELFF
.	TRBJ1-1	few	TRBV7-9	TGTGCCAGCAGCTTAGCCAGGGACGCTTTCTTT	CASSLARDAFF
.	TRBJ2-7	.	TRBV18	TGTGCCAGCTCACCACCGGGGAGCTCCTACGAGCAGTACTTC	CASSPPGSSYEQYF
TRBD2	TRBJ2-1	.	TRBV10-3	TGTGCCTCCGAAGGGACTAGCGGGAGGCCAAATGAGCAGTTCTTC	CASEGTSGRPNEQFF
TRBD2	TRBJ2-1	.	TRBV2	TGTGCCAGCGGCCCGCTAGCGGGAGTTGTGGGTGAGCAGTTCTTC	CASGPLAGVVGEQFF
TRBD2	TRBJ2-1	once	TRBV2	TGTGCCAGCGCGGGGGGGACTAGCGGTTACAATGAGCAGTTCTTC	CASAGGTSGYNEQFF
.	TRBJ2-2	.	TRBV6-5	TGTGCCAGCAGTCTGTACGGCACCGGGGAGCTGTTTTTT	CASSLYGTGELFF
.	TRBJ1-2	.	TRBV5-1	TGCGCCAGCAGCTTGGCCGGGATATCTGGCTACACCTTC	CASSLAGISGYTF
.	TRBJ2-7	.	TRBV19	TGTGCCAGTAGTATCTCAGGTTCCCCTGTCGAGCAGTACTTC	CASSISGSPVEQYF
.	TRBJ2-3	.	TRBV19	TGTGCCAGTAGTATTCAGATGGCAGGAAGGGCTAGCACAGATACGCAGTATTTT	CASSIQMAGRASTDTQYF
.	TRBJ2-5	.	TRBV5-4	TGTGCCAGCAGCTTGGACGAGACCCAGTACTTC	CASSLDETQYF
.	TRBJ2-1	once	TRBV5-4	TGTGCCAGCAGCTTGGCTCCGGGCTCCTACAATGAGCAGTTCTTC	CASSLAPGSYNEQFF
.	TRBJ1-3	.	TRBV5-4	TGTGCCAGCAGCTTGACAGGAGGAAACACCATATATTTT	CASSLTGGNTIYF
TRBD1	TRBJ1-4	.	TRBV28	TGTGCCAGCAGTTGGATCCCCGGGACAGGGGATGAAAAACTGTTTTTT	CASSWIPGTGDEKLFF
.	TRBJ2-7	.	TRBV27	TGTGCCAGCAGTCATCTGGGCGAGCAGTACTTC	CASSHLGEQYF
.	TRBJ2-3	.	TRBV7-9	TGTGCCAGCAGCTCTCTTTCACCCCCCACAGATACGCAGTATTTT	CASSSLSPPTDTQYF
TRBD1	TRBJ1-5	many	TRBV28	TGTGCCAGCAGTCCCGGGACAGGGGGCGCCGGGGGTCGGTATCAGCCCCAGCATTTT	CASSPGTGGAGGRYQPQHF
TRBD2	TRBJ2-3	.	TRBV5-1	TGCGCCAGCACCCGGGTGGCTAGCGGGACCTATACGCAGTATTTT	CASTRVASGTYTQYF
.	TRBJ2-7	.	TRBV28	TGTGCCAGCAGGTCCCGTCCTCTAGGGCACGAGCAGTACTTC	CASRSRPLGHEQYF
.	TRBJ2-7	once	TRBV5-4	TGTGCCAGCAGCCGAGAAGGTATCGGCGAGCAGTACTTC	CASSREGIGEQYF
.	TRBJ1-2	.	TRBV10-3	TGTGCCATCAGTGAGTTTGGGAATTTTGGCTACACCTTC	CAISEFGNFGYTF
.	TRBJ2-7	once	TRBV21-1	TGTGCCAGCAGCAAAGAGAAAGGGCTCTCCTACGAGCAGTACTTC	CASSKEKGLSYEQYF
TRBD2	TRBJ2-1	.	TRBV18	TGTGCCAGCTCACCACCGGCTAGCGGGGGGAGCTCCTACAATGAGCAGTTCTTC	CASSPPASGGSSYNEQFF
TRBD2	TRBJ2-7	.	TRBV28	TGTGCCAGCAGTGATAGCGGGAAACAGAACGAGCAGTACTTC	CASSDSGKQNEQYF
.	TRBJ2-5	.	TRBV5-1	TGCGCCAGCAGCTTAGGCCACGGGACTGAGCAAGAGACCCAGTACTTC	CASSLGHGTEQETQYF
.	TRBJ2-1	.	TRBV18	TGTGCCAGCTCAGCCTTTACTCCTTACAATGAGCAGTTCTTC	CASSAFTPYNEQFF
.	TRBJ2-2	.	TRBV5-1	TGCGCCAGCTACCCGCGCACCGGGGAGCTGTTTTTT	CASYPRTGELFF
TRBD1	TRBJ2-7	.	TRBV4-3	TGCGCCAGCAGCCGAAGGACAGGCTACTACGAGCAGTACTTC	CASSRRTGYYEQYF
.	TRBJ1-1	.	TRBV10-3	TGTGCCATCAGTACAGCCCCCGGCGGAAACACTGAAGCTTTCTTT	CAISTAPGGNTEAFF
.	TRBJ1-2	many	TRBV19	TGTGCCAGTACCCGAGGGGAGAGAGGCTACACCTTC	CASTRGERGYTF
.	TRBJ1-4	.	TRBV28	TGTGCCAGCAGTCCTCTCGGGAGTGCAACTAATGAAAAACTGTTTTTT	CASSPLGSATNEKLFF
.	TRBJ2-7	few	TRBV6-1	TGTGCCAGCAGTGACCGATGGGTGACCTACGAGCAGTACTTC	CASSDRWVTYEQYF
TRBD2	TRBJ2-3	.	TRBV5-4	TGTGCCAGCAGCTCCATGGCTAGCGGCGACGCAGATACGCAGTATTTT	CASSSMASGDADTQYF
.	TRBJ2-5	.	TRBV27	TGTGCCAGCAGTTTATCGTGGGCCTGGGGTAGAGAGACCCAGTACTTC	CASSLSWAWGRETQYF
.	TRBJ1-2	.	TRBV9	TGTGCCAGCAGCGTAGGGTCACGGGACCTCTATGGCTACACCTTC	CASSVGSRDLYGYTF
TRBD2	TRBJ2-7	.	TRBV29-1	TGCAGCGTTGAAGTTCCTGGAGGACTAGCGGGAATCTACGAGCAGTACTTC	CSVEVPGGLAGIYEQYF
TRBD2	TRBJ2-1	.	TRBV11-2	TGTGCCAGCAGCTTAGCGGGAGGATCCTACAATGAGCAGTTCTTC	CASSLAGGSYNEQFF
.	TRBJ2-3	.	TRBV5-1	TGCGCCAGCAGCTTGGCCATAGGCGCTAGCACAGATACGCAGTATTTT	CASSLAIGASTDTQYF
.	TRBJ2-7	.	TRBV7-2	TGTGCCAGCAGCTTAGGATCGTCGCAGTACTTC	CASSLGSSQYF
.	TRBJ1-2	.	TRBV28	TGTGCCAGCATCTACAGTAAAGCTAACTATGGCTACACCTTC	CASIYSKANYGYTF
.	TRBJ2-1	few	TRBV21-1	TGTGCCAGCGCCTTTACCGGGACTAGCGGGTACAATGAGCAGTTCTTC	CASAFTGTSGYNEQFF
TRBD1	TRBJ1-1	.	TRBV5-4	TGTGCCAGCAGCGGGACAGGGAAGGGGGACACTGAAGCTTTCTTT	CASSGTGKGDTEAFF
TRBD1	TRBJ2-1	many	TRBV7-2	TGTGCCAGCAGCTTCCTAGGACAGGGCGATTCGGGTGAGCAGTTCTTC	CASSFLGQGDSGEQFF
.	TRBJ1-2	.	TRBV30	TGTGCCTGGACGGCAGGCCCAACTTACGGGTTAGGGCCTCTTAACTATGGCTACACCTTC	CAWTAGPTYGLGPLNYGYTF
TRBD2	TRBJ2-1	.	TRBV5-1	TGCGCCAGCAGCTCCCCGGGGACTAGCGGGAGTACTGAGCAGTTCTTC	CASSSPGTSGSTEQFF
.	TRBJ1-3	.	TRBV4-1	TGCGCCAGCAGCCCGCAGGGAGCGGGTGCTGGAAACACCATATATTTT	CASSPQGAGAGNTIYF
TRBD2	TRBJ2-1	.	TRBV11-1	TGTGCCAGCAGCCTTGGGACTAGCGGGAGACGGAATGAGCAGTTCTTC	CASSLGTSGRRNEQFF
TRBD1	TRBJ1-1	.	TRBV6-5	TGTGCCAGCAGTTACCCCCCTCAGGGGGCGAACACTGAAGCTTTCTTT	CASSYPPQGANTEAFF
TRBD1	TRBJ2-7	.	TRBV7-2	TGTGCCAGCAGCTTAGGAGGACAGGGGCCTAGGGAGCAGTACTTC	CASSLGGQGPREQYF
.	TRBJ2-3	.	TRBV28	TGTGCCAGCGGACAATGGCAGTATTTT	CASGQWQYF
TRBD1	TRBJ1-2	.	TRBV5-1	TGCGCCAGCAGCGAAGGGGACAGGGGCTATGGCTACACCTTC	CASSEGDRGYGYTF
.	TRBJ1-5	.	TRBV5-8	TGTGCCAGCAGTTACACCCAATTGGGGCCCCAGCATTTT	CASSYTQLGPQHF